These 32 T cell receptor beta chains were sequenced from one sample in a study of PD-L1 blockade in urothelial cancer (dated by TCRdb to the late 2010s). The method was the immunoSEQ multiplex PCR assay. TCRdb stores this immuneACCESS table with in-frame sequences only. Part of the clones is absent; in the studies checked, under half of the shortfall reflects unresolved V genes, and no reason is known for the rest. In all, the sample holds 48,000 or so clones, and about four fifths of those were seen once. 8.8% of the sample goes to the ten largest clones. The label giving this sample's time point can be read as: peripheral blood 6 weeks after treatment start. This specimen consisted of PBMCs, obtained around atezolizumab (anti-PD-L1) treatment. The receptors come from a man between 65 and 79 years old with urothelial cancer.

The chain links TRBV6-1 to TRBJ2-5; TRBD2 agrees at 10 bases. Per the germline V gene, CDR1 is MNHNS and CDR2 is SASEGT. The CDR3 runs to 15 residues. Germline trimming cut 7 bases from V and 9 bases from J; bases unmatched to any gene: 14. The chain's CDR3 is CASILSGGSQGAQYF. CDR3 sequence (DNA): TGTGCCAGCATTCTTAGCGGGGGGTCCCAAGGAGCCCAGTACTTC.

A few counts support this clone. The V and J genes are TRBV6-5 and TRBJ1-2; TRBD1 matches at 8 bases. Germline CDR1 MNHEY, CDR2 SVGAGI. J lost 8 bases, V lost 6 bases, and 8 bases had no gene match. The CDR3 sequence is 13 residues long. In DNA, the CDR3 is TGTGCCAGCAGCCGAGACAGGGGCAGAGGCTACACCTTC. Translating gives CASSRDRGRGYTF.

This chain connects TRBV28 to TRBJ2-6, with D perhaps matching TRBD1 (5 bases). The CDR3 extends over 13 amino acids. Per germline, CDR1 MDHEN and CDR2 SYDVKM. Trimming took 8 bases from V and 11 from J, leaving 16 bases between them. In DNA form, the CDR3 reads TGTGCCAGCCTTCGCAGGGAAGTCGACGTCCTGACTTTC. Translation gives CASLRREVDVLTF.

Of note for this clone: Other DNA sequences in the sample encode the same CDR3. The chain employs TRBV28 and TRBJ2-7; D might be TRBD2 (6 bases). Germline V gene sequence: CDR1 MDHEN, CDR2 SYDVKM. CDR3 length equals 13 residues. Trimming removed 6 bases from V and 0 bases from J, with 9 bases in between. CDR3 residues: CASSPGSSYEQYF. The DNA of the CDR3 is TGTGCCAGCAGCCCCGGGAGCTCCTACGAGCAGTACTTC.

The table lists this clone with a few counts. The chain links TRBV5-1 to TRBJ2-2, with a weak D call TRBD1 (7 bases). Germline V gene lookup returns CDR1 SGHRS and CDR2 YFSETQ. V lost 4 bases, J lost 9 bases, and 13 bases lay in between. The CDR3 runs to 13 residues. The CDR3 DNA sequence: TGCGCCAGCAGCCCCAGGGGGGACCGGGAGCTGTTTTTT. This gives the protein CASSPRGDRELFF.

The chain has TRBV6-6 and TRBJ2-5; maybe TRBD1 (5 bases). Germline CDR1 and CDR2: MNHNY and SVGAGI (reference sequence). This CDR3 comprises 15 residues. Trimming took off 6 bases at V and 4 bases at J, with 18 bases between the two ends. The DNA for the CDR3 is TGTGCCAGCAGCGTGGACACCGCGAGTGGAGAGACCCAGTACTTC. Translating it yields CASSVDTASGETQYF.

This chain connects TRBV7-6 to TRBJ2-3; 7 positions agree with TRBD2. J gave up 4 bases and V 7 bases, and 14 bases lay outside the gene matches. From germline, CDR1 is SGHVS and CDR2 FNYEAQ. The CDR3 is 16 residues long. CDR3 sequence reads: CASTPNGGGWSDTQYF. DNA for the CDR3: TGTGCCAGCACCCCAAACGGCGGGGGTTGGTCAGATACGCAGTATTTT.

This clone showed up just a few times. The rearrangement links TRBV4-1 to TRBJ1-1; tentatively, D is TRBD1 (6 bases). Germline V gene data show CDR1 as MGHRA and CDR2 as YSYEKL. V was pared by 6 bases and J by 4 bases, with 12 bases between. The CDR3 totals 13 residues. This CDR3 is CASRLQGSTEAFF. The DNA for the CDR3 is TGCGCCAGCAGACTACAGGGCTCCACTGAAGCTTTCTTT.

The chain employs TRBV7-9 and TRBJ2-1; perhaps TRBD1 as D (5 bases). Germline V CDR1 and CDR2: SEHNR, FQNEAQ (reference sequence). V was clipped by 2 bases and J by 4 bases, with 12 bases between them. The CDR3 runs to 15 residues. The DNA of the CDR3 is TGTGCCAGCAGCTTACAAAGGGGCGGATACAATGAGCAGTTCTTC. This sequence encodes CASSLQRGGYNEQFF. Filled out from reference TRBV7-9 and TRBJ2-1, the complete variable domain reads DTGVSQNPRHKITKRGQNVTFRCDPISEHNRLYWYRQTLGQGPEFLTYFQNEAQLEKSRLLSDRFSAERPKGSFSTLEIQRTEQGDSAMYLCASSLQRGGYNEQFFGPGTRLTVL.

This chain uses TRBV7-9 with TRBJ1-1, with 12 nucleotides matching TRBD1. The germline gives CDR1 SEHNR, CDR2 FQNEAQ (reference sequence). CDR3 size: 15 residues. Trimming at V came to 2 bases and at J to 6 bases, leaving 4 bases not matched to a gene. CDR3 DNA: TGTGCCAGCAGCTTATCCGGGACAGGGGGCTCTGAAGCTTTCTTT. Amino acids: CASSLSGTGGSEAFF.

The V and J genes are TRBV28 and TRBJ2-5; 11 bases map to TRBD2. Unmatched junction bases numbered 8, after V lost 1 base and J lost 4 bases. Germline lookup yields CDR1 MDHEN and CDR2 SYDVKM. This CDR3 has 17 amino acids. CDR3 sequence (DNA): TGTGCCAGCAGTTTATATCTAGCGGGAGGTAGTCGAGAGACCCAGTACTTC. This codes for CASSLYLAGGSRETQYF.

The chain uses TRBV5-5 and TRBJ2-3; D is possibly TRBD1 (6 bases). Germline loops: CDR1 SGHKS, CDR2 YYEKEE (reference sequence). V was trimmed by 1 base and J by 5 bases, leaving 8 bases between them. This CDR3 region has 13 residues. The CDR3 sequence is CASSLNREDTQYF. The CDR3 nucleotides are TGTGCCAGCAGCTTGAACAGGGAAGATACGCAGTATTTT.

The chain uses TRBV2 and TRBJ1-3; TRBD1 matches at 8 bases. V lost 6 bases and J lost 2; bases outside the gene matches: 3. The CDR3 covers 14 residues. Germline V lookup: CDR1 SNHLY, CDR2 FYNNEI. CDR3 protein: CASRPQGAGNTIYF. In DNA, the CDR3 is TGTGCCAGCAGACCACAGGGGGCTGGAAACACCATATATTTT.

The chain couples TRBV7-6 to TRBJ2-1, with D possibly matching TRBD2 (6 bases). CDR1 and CDR2 (germline): SGHVS, FNYEAQ. Trimming took 7 bases from V and 9 from J, leaving 19 bases between them. This CDR3 is 14 amino acids long. The CDR3 bases are TGTGCCAGCACCGCCTTGGGGGAGGACACTGAGCAGTTCTTC. Amino acid sequence: CASTALGEDTEQFF.

V usage is TRBV30 and J usage is TRBJ1-2; D is perhaps TRBD1 (5 bases). V was clipped by 1 base and J by 5 bases, with 14 bases between them. This CDR3 contains 14 residues. The germline V gene has CDR1 GTSNPN and CDR2 SVGIG (reference sequence). The CDR3 loop is CAWSAAGGDYGYTF. The CDR3 region has the DNA TGTGCCTGGAGTGCCGCGGGGGGTGATTATGGCTACACCTTC.

J is TRBJ1-5 and V is TRBV28, with D perhaps TRBD1 (5 bases). The V end was cut by 5 bases, the J end by 9 bases, with 20 bases between. The CDR3 length is 15 residues. CDR1 and CDR2 (germline): MDHEN, SYDVKM. The CDR3 sequence is CASSRDLITPRPQHF. The DNA for the CDR3 is TGTGCCAGCAGTCGGGACTTAATCACCCCCAGGCCCCAGCATTTT.

The chain joins TRBV5-1 to TRBJ1-4; D is possibly TRBD1 (6 bases). Per germline, CDR1 SGHRS and CDR2 YFSETQ. This CDR3 contains 15 residues. V was shortened by 2 bases and J by 6 bases, with 14 bases between the two germline ends. The CDR3 nucleotides read TGCGCCAGCAGCTTCTCGGACAGTTCTGATGAAAAACTGTTTTTT. It codes for CASSFSDSSDEKLFF. Drawing the rest from reference TRBV5-1 and TRBJ1-4, the complete variable domain is KAGVTQTPRYLIKTRGQQVTLSCSPISGHRSVSWYQQTPGQGLQFLFEYFSETQRNKGNFPGRFSGRQFSNSRSEMNVSTLELGDSALYLCASSFSDSSDEKLFFGSGTQLSVL.

This clone was seen more than once but under ten times. The J gene is TRBJ1-2, the V gene TRBV5-1, with D maybe TRBD1 (6 bases). Germline V gives CDR1 SGHRS, CDR2 YFSETQ. V lost 2 bases to trimming and J lost 4 bases, with 15 bases between them. The CDR3 has 15 amino acids. CDR3 DNA sequence: TGCGCCAGCAGCTTAGGACAGACGTACGGCTATGGCTACACCTTC. This gives the protein CASSLGQTYGYGYTF.

The rearrangement joins TRBV7-9 to TRBJ1-2; D gene ambiguous. The CDR3 has 12 residues. Germline V lookup: CDR1 SEHNR, CDR2 FQNEAQ (reference sequence). V lost 2 bases and J 8 bases, leaving 9 bases between the germline ends. The DNA of the CDR3 is TGTGCCAGCAGCTTAAGCGAGGGCGGCTACACCTTC. Residues: CASSLSEGGYTF. Together with reference TRBV7-9 and TRBJ1-2, the CDR3 gives the full variable domain: DTGVSQNPRHKITKRGQNVTFRCDPISEHNRLYWYRQTLGQGPEFLTYFQNEAQLEKSRLLSDRFSAERPKGSFSTLEIQRTEQGDSAMYLCASSLSEGGYTFGSGTRLTVV.

The chain has TRBV18 and TRBJ1-5; TRBD1 aligns across 8 bases. The CDR3 has 14 residues. Germline V CDR1 and CDR2: KGHSH, LQKENI. V trimming: 3 bases; J trimming: 5 bases; junction bases outside the gene matches: 3. DNA for the CDR3: TGTGCCAGCTCACCTTCAGGGGGCTATCAGCCCCAGCATTTT. Translated, it gives CASSPSGGYQPQHF.

This sequence joins TRBV5-1 and TRBJ1-4; maybe TRBD1 (6 bases). Germline V gives CDR1 SGHRS, CDR2 YFSETQ. There are 14 residues in the CDR3. Trimming removed 4 bases at V and 5 bases at J, with 12 bases between. The CDR3 loop is CASSTRGANEKLFF. Here the CDR3 DNA reads TGCGCCAGCAGCACCCGGGGGGCCAATGAAAAACTGTTTTTT.

This chain uses TRBV5-1 with TRBJ2-3, with D possibly TRBD1 on 6 matching bases. V was clipped by 5 bases and J by 5 bases, with 18 bases between them. This CDR3 region has 15 residues. Germline V gives CDR1 SGHRS, CDR2 YFSETQ. The CDR3: CASRPGTLKGDTQYF. CDR3 nucleotides: TGCGCCAGCAGACCCGGGACATTAAAGGGAGATACGCAGTATTTT.

This clone was recorded many times. CDR3 region: CASSTLGGRGNQPQHF. The CDR3, as DNA: TGTGCCAGCAGTACATTGGGGGGAAGGGGCAATCAGCCCCAGCATTTT. The rearrangement uses TRBV5-6 and TRBJ1-5; D perhaps matches TRBD1 (5 bases). Between the trimmed V and J ends, which lost 5 bases and 2 bases, there was a span of 17 bases. Germline-derived CDR1 and CDR2 are SGHDT and YYEEEE. CDR3 length: 16 amino acids.

The DNA for the CDR3 is TGTGCCAGCAGCAGAGACGGGAGAGGGGGCACAGATACGCAGTATTTT. Its translation: CASSRDGRGGTDTQYF. The genes are TRBV7-9 and TRBJ2-3; weak D call: TRBD2 (6 bases). The CDR3 has 16 residues. In germline, CDR1 is SEHNR, CDR2 FQNEAQ (reference sequence). Trimming left V 5 bases short and J 1 base short, with 16 bases between.

The chain carries TRBV7-6 and TRBJ2-1; TRBD2 matches 12 bases. The CDR3 runs 16 residues. With V trimmed by 2 bases and J by 1 base, 0 bases remained unmatched. Germline lookup yields CDR1 SGHVS and CDR2 FNYEAQ. CDR3 DNA: TGTGCCAGCAGCTTACTAGCGGGAGGGTCCTACAATGAGCAGTTCTTC. Its protein product is CASSLLAGGSYNEQFF.

In its sample, this clone was seen a few times. The chain couples TRBV28 to TRBJ2-2; TRBD1 agrees at 9 bases. The CDR3 sequence is 15 residues long. The junction had 6 bases not matched to a gene; V was cut back by 5 bases and J by 5 bases. Germline loops: CDR1 MDHEN, CDR2 SYDVKM. The CDR3 spells CASSHPGTGTGELFF. The DNA for the CDR3 is TGTGCCAGCAGTCACCCCGGGACAGGGACCGGGGAGCTGTTTTTT.

The CDR3 DNA is TGTGCCAGGCCGGGACAGGGGTCTGGCTACACCTTC. Translating it yields CARPGQGSGYTF. The J gene is TRBJ1-2, the V gene TRBV2; 10 nucleotides align to TRBD1. There are 12 residues in the CDR3. V dropped 9 bases and J dropped 7; count of bases not matched to a gene: 5. Germline V gives CDR1 SNHLY, CDR2 FYNNEI. The variable domain in full, completed from reference TRBV2 and TRBJ1-2, reads EPEVTQTPSHQVTQMGQEVILRCVPISNHLYFYWYRQILGQKVEFLVSFYNNEISEKSEIFDDQFSVERPDGSNFTLKIRSTKLEDSAMYFCARPGQGSGYTFGSGTRLTVV.

V usage is TRBV12-5 and J usage is TRBJ2-2, with 9 bases that match TRBD1. CDR3 length: 15 amino acids. V dropped 4 bases and J dropped 7; count of bases not matched to a gene: 7. CDR1 is LGHNT, CDR2 FRNRAP, per germline. The CDR3 protein is CASGSRTGVSGELFF. The DNA for the CDR3 is TGTGCTAGTGGTTCCCGGACAGGGGTCAGCGGGGAGCTGTTTTTT.

The J gene is TRBJ2-3, the V gene TRBV5-1, with D maybe TRBD1 (6 bases). The length of the CDR3 is 14 residues. The V end lost 9 bases, the J end lost 0 bases, and 14 bases lay between the germline ends. Germline CDR1 is SGHRS and CDR2 is YFSETQ. The CDR3 nucleotides read TGCGCCACCAGGACAGCGACTAGCACAGATACGCAGTATTTT. Protein: CATRTATSTDTQYF.

This sequence joins TRBV21-1 and TRBJ2-3; the table's D gene call, TRBD2, was not cross checked with the DNA. TRBV21-1 represents a pseudogene. There are 15 residues in the CDR3. CDR3 in DNA: TGTGCCAGCAGCAAAGGGTCGGGGGGGACAGATACGCAGTATTTT. Translating gives CASSKGSGGTDTQYF.

The chain recombines TRBV28 with TRBJ1-3; TRBD1 might be the D (5 bases). Germline lookup yields CDR1 MDHEN and CDR2 SYDVKM. The CDR3 loop spans 15 amino acids. V was pared by 4 bases and J by 0 bases, with 10 bases between. CDR3 protein: CASSSPGGSGNTIYF. The CDR3 coding sequence is TGTGCCAGCAGTTCCCCGGGGGGCTCTGGAAACACCATATATTTT.

This clone came up once. The chain uses TRBV4-1 and TRBJ1-2; D call uncertain. V lost 0 bases, J lost 4 bases, and 9 bases lay in between. Germline lookup yields CDR1 MGHRA and CDR2 YSYEKL. The CDR3 is made up of 14 amino acids. The CDR3 protein is CASSQETEIYGYTF. CDR3 in DNA: TGCGCCAGCAGCCAAGAAACAGAGATCTATGGCTACACCTTC.